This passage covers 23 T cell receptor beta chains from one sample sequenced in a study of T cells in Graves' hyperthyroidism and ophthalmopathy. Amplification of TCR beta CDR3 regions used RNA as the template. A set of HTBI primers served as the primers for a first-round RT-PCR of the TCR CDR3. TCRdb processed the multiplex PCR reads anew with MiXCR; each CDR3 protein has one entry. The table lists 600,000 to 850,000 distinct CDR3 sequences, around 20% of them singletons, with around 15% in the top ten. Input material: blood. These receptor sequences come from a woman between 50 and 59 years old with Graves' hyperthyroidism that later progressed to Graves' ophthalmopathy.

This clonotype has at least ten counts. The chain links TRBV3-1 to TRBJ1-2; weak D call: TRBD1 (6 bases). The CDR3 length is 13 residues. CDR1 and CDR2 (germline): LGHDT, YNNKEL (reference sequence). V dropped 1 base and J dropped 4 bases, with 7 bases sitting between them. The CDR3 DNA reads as TGTGCCAGCAGCCAAGGGACAGTCTATGGCTACACCTTC. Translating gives CASSQGTVYGYTF.

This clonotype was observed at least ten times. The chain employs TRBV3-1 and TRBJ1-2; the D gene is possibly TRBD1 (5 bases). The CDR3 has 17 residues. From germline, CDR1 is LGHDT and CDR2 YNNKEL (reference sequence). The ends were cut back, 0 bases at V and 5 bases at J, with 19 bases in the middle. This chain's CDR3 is CASSQDTGSFGYYGYTF. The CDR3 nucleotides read TGTGCCAGCAGCCAAGATACAGGCTCCTTCGGGTATTATGGCTACACCTTC.

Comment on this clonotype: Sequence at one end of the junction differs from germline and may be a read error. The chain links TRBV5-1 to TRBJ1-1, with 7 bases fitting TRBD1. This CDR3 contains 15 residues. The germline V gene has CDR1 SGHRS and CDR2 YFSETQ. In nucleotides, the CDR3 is TGTGCCAGCAGCTTGGCGGTGTCAGGGGGCACTGAAGCTTTCTTT. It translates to CASSLAVSGGTEAFF.

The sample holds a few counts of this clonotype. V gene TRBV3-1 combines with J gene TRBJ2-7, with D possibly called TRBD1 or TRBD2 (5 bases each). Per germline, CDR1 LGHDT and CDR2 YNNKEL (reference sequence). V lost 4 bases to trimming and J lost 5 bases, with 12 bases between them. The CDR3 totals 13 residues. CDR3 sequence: CASSRGTLHEQYF. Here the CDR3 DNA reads TGTGCCAGCAGCCGGGGGACCCTCCACGAGCAGTACTTC.

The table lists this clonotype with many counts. The CDR3 sequence: CASSEVRRGPTYEQYF. The DNA of the CDR3 is TGTGCCAGCAGTGAAGTGCGGCGGGGGCCGACCTACGAGCAGTACTTC. This sequence joins TRBV6-1 and TRBJ2-7, with D possibly being TRBD2 (7 bases). Trimming took off 1 base at V and 2 bases at J, with 15 bases between the two ends. Germline V lookup: CDR1 MNHNS, CDR2 SASEGT. The CDR3 covers 16 residues.

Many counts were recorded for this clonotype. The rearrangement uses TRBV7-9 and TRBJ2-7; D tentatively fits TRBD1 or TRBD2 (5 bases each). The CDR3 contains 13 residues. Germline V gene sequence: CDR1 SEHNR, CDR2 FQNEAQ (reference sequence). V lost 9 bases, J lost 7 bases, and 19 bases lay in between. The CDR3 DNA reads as TGTGCCAGTGATGGGACGGTTGTTGGGGAGCAGTACTTC. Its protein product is CASDGTVVGEQYF.

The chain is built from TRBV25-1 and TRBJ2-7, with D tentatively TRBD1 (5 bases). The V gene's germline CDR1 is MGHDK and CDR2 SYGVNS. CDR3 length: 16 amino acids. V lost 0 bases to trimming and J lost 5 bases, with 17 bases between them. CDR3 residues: CASSEYEGASRNEQYF. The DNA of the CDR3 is TGTGCCAGCAGTGAATACGAAGGGGCCTCCAGGAACGAGCAGTACTTC.

The CDR3 loop reads CASSWGQGANGYTF. The CDR3 nucleotides read TGCGCCAGCAGCTGGGGACAGGGAGCGAATGGCTACACCTTC. V usage is TRBV5-1 and J usage is TRBJ1-2, with TRBD1 matching over 9 bases. Germline CDR1 reads SGHRS; CDR2 reads YFSETQ. The V and J ends lost 3 bases and 6 bases, in that order; junction bases with no gene match: 6. This CDR3 contains 14 residues.

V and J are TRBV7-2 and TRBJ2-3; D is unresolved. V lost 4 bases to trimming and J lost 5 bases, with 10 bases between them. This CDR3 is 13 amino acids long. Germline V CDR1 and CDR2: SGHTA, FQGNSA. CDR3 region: CASSYLAVDTQYF. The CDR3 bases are TGTGCCAGCAGCTATCTGGCGGTAGATACGCAGTATTTT.

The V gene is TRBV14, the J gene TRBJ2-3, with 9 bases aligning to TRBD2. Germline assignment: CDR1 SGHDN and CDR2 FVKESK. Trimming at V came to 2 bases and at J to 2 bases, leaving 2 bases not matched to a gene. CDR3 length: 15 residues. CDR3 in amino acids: CASSQQRGDTDTQYF. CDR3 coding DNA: TGTGCCAGCAGCCAACAGCGGGGGGACACAGATACGCAGTATTTT.

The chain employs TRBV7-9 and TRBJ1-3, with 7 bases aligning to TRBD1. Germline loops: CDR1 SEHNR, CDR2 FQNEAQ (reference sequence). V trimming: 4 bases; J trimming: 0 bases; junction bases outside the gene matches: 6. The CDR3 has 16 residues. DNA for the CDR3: TGTGCCAGCAGCTCGGGACAGTCGAACTCTGGAAACACCATATATTTT. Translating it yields CASSSGQSNSGNTIYF.

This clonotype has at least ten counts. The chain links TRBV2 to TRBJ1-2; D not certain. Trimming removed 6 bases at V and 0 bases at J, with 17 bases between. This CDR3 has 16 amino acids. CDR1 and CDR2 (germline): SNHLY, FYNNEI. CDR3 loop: CASSATRTSANYGYTF. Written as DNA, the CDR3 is TGTGCCAGCAGCGCAACCCGGACGTCAGCTAACTATGGCTACACCTTC. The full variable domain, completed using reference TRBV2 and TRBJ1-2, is EPEVTQTPSHQVTQMGQEVILRCVPISNHLYFYWYRQILGQKVEFLVSFYNNEISEKSEIFDDQFSVERPDGSNFTLKIRSTKLEDSAMYFCASSATRTSANYGYTFGSGTRLTVV.

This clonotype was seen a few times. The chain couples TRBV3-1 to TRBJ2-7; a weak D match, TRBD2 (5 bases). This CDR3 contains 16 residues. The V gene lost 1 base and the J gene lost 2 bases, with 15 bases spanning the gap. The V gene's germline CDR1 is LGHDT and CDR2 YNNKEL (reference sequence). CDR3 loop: CASSQVSAGFAYEQYF. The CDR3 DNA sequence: TGTGCCAGCAGCCAAGTGTCGGCGGGCTTCGCCTACGAGCAGTACTTC.

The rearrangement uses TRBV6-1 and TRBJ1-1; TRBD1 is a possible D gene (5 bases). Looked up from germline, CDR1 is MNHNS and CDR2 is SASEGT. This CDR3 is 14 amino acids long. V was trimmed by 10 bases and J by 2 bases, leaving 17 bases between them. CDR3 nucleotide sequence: TGTGCCACCCGGGCGGAGGGGTTCAACACTGAAGCTTTCTTT. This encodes CATRAEGFNTEAFF.

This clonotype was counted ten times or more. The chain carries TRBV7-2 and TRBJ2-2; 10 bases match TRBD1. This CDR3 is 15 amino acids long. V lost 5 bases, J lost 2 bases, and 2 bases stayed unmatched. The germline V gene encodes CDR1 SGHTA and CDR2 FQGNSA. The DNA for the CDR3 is TGTGCCAGCAGCGGGGACAGGGGCAACACCGGGGAGCTGTTTTTT. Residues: CASSGDRGNTGELFF.

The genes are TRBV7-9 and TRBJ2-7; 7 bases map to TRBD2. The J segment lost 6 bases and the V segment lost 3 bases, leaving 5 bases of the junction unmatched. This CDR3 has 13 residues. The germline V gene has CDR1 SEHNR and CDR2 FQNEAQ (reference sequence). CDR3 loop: CASSFGGDREQYF. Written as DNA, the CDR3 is TGTGCCAGCAGCTTTGGGGGGGATCGCGAGCAGTACTTC.

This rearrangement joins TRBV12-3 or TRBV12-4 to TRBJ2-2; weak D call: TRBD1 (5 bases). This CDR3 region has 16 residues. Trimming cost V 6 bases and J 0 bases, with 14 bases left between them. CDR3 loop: CASSPKGRTNTGELFF. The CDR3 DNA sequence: TGTGCCAGCAGCCCAAAGGGGCGCACGAACACCGGGGAGCTGTTTTTT.

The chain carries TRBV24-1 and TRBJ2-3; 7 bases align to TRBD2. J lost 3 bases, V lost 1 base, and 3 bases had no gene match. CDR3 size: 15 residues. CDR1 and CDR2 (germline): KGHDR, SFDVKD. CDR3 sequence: CATSDFSGGTDTQYF. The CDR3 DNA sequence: TGTGCCACCAGTGATTTCTCGGGGGGTACAGATACGCAGTATTTT.

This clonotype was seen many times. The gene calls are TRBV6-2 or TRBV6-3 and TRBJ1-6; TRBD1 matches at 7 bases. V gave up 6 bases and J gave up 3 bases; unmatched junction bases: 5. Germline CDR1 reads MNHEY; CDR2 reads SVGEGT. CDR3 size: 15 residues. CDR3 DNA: TGTGCCAGCAGAGACAGGGCGGGCTATAATTCACCCCTCCACTTT. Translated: CASRDRAGYNSPLHF.

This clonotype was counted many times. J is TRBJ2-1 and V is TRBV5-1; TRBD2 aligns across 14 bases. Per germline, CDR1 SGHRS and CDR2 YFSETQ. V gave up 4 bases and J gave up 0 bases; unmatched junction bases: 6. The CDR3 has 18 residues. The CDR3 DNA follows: TGCGCCAGCAGCAGGACTAGCGGGGGGCCGAGCTCCTACAATGAGCAGTTCTTC. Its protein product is CASSRTSGGPSSYNEQFF. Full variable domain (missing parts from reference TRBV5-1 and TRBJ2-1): KAGVTQTPRYLIKTRGQQVTLSCSPISGHRSVSWYQQTPGQGLQFLFEYFSETQRNKGNFPGRFSGRQFSNSRSEMNVSTLELGDSALYLCASSRTSGGPSSYNEQFFGPGTRLTVL.

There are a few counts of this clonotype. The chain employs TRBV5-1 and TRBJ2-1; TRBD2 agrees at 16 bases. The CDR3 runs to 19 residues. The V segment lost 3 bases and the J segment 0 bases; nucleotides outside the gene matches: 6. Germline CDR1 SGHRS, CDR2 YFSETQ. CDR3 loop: CASSWGLAGGLSSYNEQFF. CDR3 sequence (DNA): TGCGCCAGCAGCTGGGGACTAGCGGGGGGGCTTAGCTCCTACAATGAGCAGTTCTTC.

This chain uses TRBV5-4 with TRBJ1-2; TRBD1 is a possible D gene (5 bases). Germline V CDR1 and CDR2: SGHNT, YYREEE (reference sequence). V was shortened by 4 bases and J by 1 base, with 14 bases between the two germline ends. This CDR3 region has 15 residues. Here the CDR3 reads CASSVTDAYNYGYTF. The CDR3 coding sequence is TGTGCCAGCAGCGTGACAGATGCTTATAACTATGGCTACACCTTC.

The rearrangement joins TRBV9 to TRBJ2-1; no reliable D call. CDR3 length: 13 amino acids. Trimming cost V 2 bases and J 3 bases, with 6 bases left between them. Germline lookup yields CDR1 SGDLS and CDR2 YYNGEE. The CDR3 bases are TGTGCCAGCAGCGTTGACATCTACAATGAGCAGTTCTTC. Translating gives CASSVDIYNEQFF.